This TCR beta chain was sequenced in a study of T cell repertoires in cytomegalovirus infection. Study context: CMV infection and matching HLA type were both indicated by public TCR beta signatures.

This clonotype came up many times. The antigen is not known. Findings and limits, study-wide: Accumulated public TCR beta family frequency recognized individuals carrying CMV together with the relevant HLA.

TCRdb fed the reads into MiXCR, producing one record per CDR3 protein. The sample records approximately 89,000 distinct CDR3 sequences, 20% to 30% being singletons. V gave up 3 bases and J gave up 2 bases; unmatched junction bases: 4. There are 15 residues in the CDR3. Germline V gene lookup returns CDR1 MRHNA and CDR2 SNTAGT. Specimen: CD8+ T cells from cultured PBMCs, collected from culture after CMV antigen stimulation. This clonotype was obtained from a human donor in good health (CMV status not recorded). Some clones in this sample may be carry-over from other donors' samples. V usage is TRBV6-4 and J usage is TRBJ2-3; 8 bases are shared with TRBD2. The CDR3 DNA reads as TGTGCCAGCAGTGAGGAGCGGGGGTCCACAGATACGCAGTATTTT. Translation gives CASSEERGSTDTQYF.